Listed here are 2 T cell receptor beta chains from one sample, sequenced in a study of shared clonotypes between healthy human individuals (dated by TCRdb to about 2020). The library was made by the immunoSEQ multiplex PCR assay. TCRdb re-hosts the immuneACCESS table, in-frame sequences only. Its copies lack some clones; in the studies checked, an unresolved V gene accounts for under half of them, and the cause for the rest is not known. The sample records about 1 million clones, approximately 68% of which are singletons. The ten largest account for about 1.5% of the sample. Sequenced: memory CD4+ T cells sorted from blood. Taken with the paper, the label for cell subset or site translates to: CD45RA-negative fraction. Source of these receptors: a man between 18 and 35 years old in good health.

Here the CDR3 reads CASGPARGQRDTQYF. The CDR3 region has the DNA TGTGCCAGCGGACCGGCGCGGGGGCAAAGAGATACGCAGTATTTT. This chain joins TRBV6-1 and TRBJ2-3; possibly TRBD2 for D (7 bases). The CDR3 consists of 15 residues. With 8 bases removed from V and 5 bases from J, the gap between germline ends came to 20 bases. Germline V lookup: CDR1 MNHNS, CDR2 SASEGT.

Concerning this clone: Other DNA sequences in the sample encode the same CDR3. This chain joins TRBV20-1 and TRBJ2-1, with a possible D match to TRBD2 (5 bases). The CDR3 extends over 11 amino acids. Germline V lookup: CDR1 DFQATT, CDR2 SNEGSKA (reference sequence). V shed 6 bases and J shed 8 bases, with 11 bases lying between them. CDR3 nucleotide sequence: TGCAGTGCGAGTAGCGCGGATGAGCAGTTCTTC. Residues: CSASSADEQFF.